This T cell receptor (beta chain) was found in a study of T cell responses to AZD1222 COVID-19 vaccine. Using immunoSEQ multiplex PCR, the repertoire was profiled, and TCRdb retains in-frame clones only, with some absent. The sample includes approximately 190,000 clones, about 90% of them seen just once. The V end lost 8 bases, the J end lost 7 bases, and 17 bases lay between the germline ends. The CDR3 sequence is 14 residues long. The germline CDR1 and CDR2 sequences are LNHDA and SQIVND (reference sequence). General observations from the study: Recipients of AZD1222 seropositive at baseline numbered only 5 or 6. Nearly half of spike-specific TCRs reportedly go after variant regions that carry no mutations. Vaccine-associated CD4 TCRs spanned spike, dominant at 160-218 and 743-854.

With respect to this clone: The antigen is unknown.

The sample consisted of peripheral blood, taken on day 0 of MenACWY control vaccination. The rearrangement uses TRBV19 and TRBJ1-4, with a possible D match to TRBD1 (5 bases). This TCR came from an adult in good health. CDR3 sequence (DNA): TGTGCCAGTCTCGGAGGGGCAGCAGGTGAAAAACTGTTTTTT. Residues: CASLGGAAGEKLFF.